These T cell receptor beta chains were read from a single sample in a study of T cell repertoires in cytomegalovirus infection. TCRdb reprocessed the reads via MiXCR and lists one record per CDR3 protein. The top ten hold more than 13% of the sample, which has 200,000 to 300,000 distinct CDR3 sequences, approximately 9% seen once. Sequenced sample: PBMCs. These TCRs come from a human donor in good health (CMV status not recorded). Some clones in this sample may be carry-over from other donors' samples. Each CDR3 is given with its conserved first and last residue.

j_call,v_call,cdr3_aa
TRBJ1-2,TRBV7-6,CASSLEGQGLAGYTF
TRBJ1-1,TRBV2,CASTLQGPNTEAFF
TRBJ2-7,TRBV7-2,CASSFEDGYEQYF
TRBJ2-2,TRBV7-2,CASSFSGVNTGELFF
TRBJ2-1,TRBV28,CASRTTLVRSNEQFF
TRBJ2-7,TRBV7-2,CASSLRGAYEQYF
TRBJ2-1,TRBV20-1,CSAWLLGAYNEQFF
TRBJ1-6,TRBV11-3,CASSLSPGEAGFNSPLHF
TRBJ1-1,TRBV28,CASISAGTGGTEAFF
TRBJ2-3,TRBV7-8,CASSPRGSGEAITQYF
TRBJ1-1,TRBV14,CASSQYQGRVGQAFF
TRBJ2-4,TRBV28,CASSSGLGNNKNIQYF
TRBJ2-2,TRBV6-1,CASSGTASNTGELFF
TRBJ2-5,TRBV6-6,CASSYSDRQETQYF
TRBJ2-1,TRBV7-2,CASSLAYSGRAAYNEQFF
TRBJ1-2,TRBV7-2,CASSDIFRGNYGYTF
TRBJ2-2,TRBV7-3,CASSNRDSNTGELFF
TRBJ2-2,TRBV6-5,CASRGNTGELFF
TRBJ1-1,TRBV6-2/TRBV6-3,CASSSHSTGRGSEAFF
TRBJ2-5,TRBV6-8,CASTPGWSRTSGNIGTETQYF
TRBJ2-1,TRBV6-2/TRBV6-3,CASSYSTSSSSSYNEQFF
TRBJ1-1,TRBV7-2,CASSFKQGGGTEAFF
TRBJ2-3,TRBV7-6,CASSTNTDTQYF
TRBJ1-5,TRBV7-9,CASDTWVIPGNQPQHF